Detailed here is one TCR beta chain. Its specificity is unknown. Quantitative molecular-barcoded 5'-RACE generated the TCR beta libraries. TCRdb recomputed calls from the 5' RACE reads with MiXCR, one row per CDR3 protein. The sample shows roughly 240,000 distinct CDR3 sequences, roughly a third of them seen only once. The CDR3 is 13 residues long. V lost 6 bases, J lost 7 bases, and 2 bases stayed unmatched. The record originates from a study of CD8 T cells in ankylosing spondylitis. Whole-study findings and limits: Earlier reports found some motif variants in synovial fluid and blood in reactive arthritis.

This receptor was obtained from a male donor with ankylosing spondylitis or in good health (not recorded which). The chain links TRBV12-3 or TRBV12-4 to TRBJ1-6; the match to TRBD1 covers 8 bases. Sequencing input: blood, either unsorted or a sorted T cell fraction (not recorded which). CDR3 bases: TGTGCCAGCAGCTGGGACAGGAATTCACCCCTCCACTTT. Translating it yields CASSWDRNSPLHF.